This T cell receptor beta chain was obtained from a study of blood T cell repertoires in COVID-19. Study background: Sites in the United States, Italy and Spain provided acute and convalescent COVID-19 samples.

Sequenced by immunoSEQ multiplex PCR; TCRdb stores in-frame clones only, minus some. Among roughly 210,000 clones listed, around 86% were seen once. This TCR was recovered from a man aged 25 to 40 in a cohort exposed to, infected with or recovered from COVID-19 (not recorded which). The sample was PBMCs or T cells enriched from blood (not recorded which).

Here the CDR3 DNA reads TGTGCCAGCAGTTTTCAGGGGGCTTACGAGCAGTACTTC. It codes for CASSFQGAYEQYF. The rearrangement links TRBV12-3 or TRBV12-4 to TRBJ2-7, with TRBD1 identical over 8 bases. The CDR3 extends over 13 amino acids. Unmatched junction bases numbered 2, after V lost 3 bases and J lost 4 bases.